The 32 T cell receptor beta chains below were found in one sample sequenced in a study of shared clonotypes between healthy human individuals (TCRdb year 2020). The library was built by means of the immunoSEQ multiplex PCR assay. TCRdb took over this immuneACCESS table, retaining in-frame rearrangements with V and J assigned. Such tables are incomplete; in checked studies, under half of the missing clones stem from an unresolved V gene, and the remainder is unexplained. Present in this sample are roughly 700,000 clones, roughly 70% of which were seen just once. The ten most abundant clones make up around 1.6% of the sample. Sequencing used memory CD4+ T cells sorted from blood. This specimen's cell subset or site label, per the study, means: CD45RA-negative fraction. The receptors were gathered from a woman aged 30 to 39 in good health.

This clone turned up a few times. The chain joins TRBV11-3 to TRBJ2-4; D is unresolved. This CDR3 comprises 14 residues. The V and J ends lost 5 bases and 7 bases respectively, with 15 bases between them. Per germline, CDR1 SGHNT and CDR2 YENEEA. CDR3 coding DNA: TGTGCCAGCAGCCCTCCGCCCGATATGAACATTCAGTACTTC. It is translated as CASSPPPDMNIQYF.

The chain is built from TRBV6-6 and TRBJ1-3; possibly TRBD1 for D (5 bases). CDR3 size: 14 residues. The V end was cut by 3 bases, the J end by 0 bases, with 6 bases between. CDR1 is MNHNY and CDR2 is SVGAGI in the germline V gene (reference sequence). The CDR3 region is CASSYQGSGNTIYF. The CDR3 DNA follows: TGTGCCAGCAGTTATCAGGGCTCTGGAAACACCATATATTTT.

As DNA, the CDR3 is TGTGCCTGGAGTGTGGGGGCAGGGAACAATCAGCCCCAGCATTTT. This gives the protein CAWSVGAGNNQPQHF. The chain is built from TRBV30 and TRBJ1-5, with D possibly matching TRBD1 (6 bases). The germline V and J ends were trimmed by 0 bases and 3 bases, with 12 bases remaining between them. This CDR3 has 15 amino acids. The germline CDR1 and CDR2 sequences are GTSNPN and SVGIG (reference sequence).

The chain joins TRBV28 to TRBJ2-3; weak D call: TRBD2 (7 bases). Per the germline V gene, CDR1 is MDHEN and CDR2 is SYDVKM. The CDR3 runs 16 residues. Deletions cut 7 bases from V and 4 bases from J, with 21 bases between. The DNA for the CDR3 is TGTGCCAGCACCAGGGGATGGGGCGGGAGATCAGATACGCAGTATTTT. Amino acid sequence: CASTRGWGGRSDTQYF.

This clone was found a few times. This sequence joins TRBV19 and TRBJ2-1, with 12 nucleotides matching TRBD2. Germline V gene lookup returns CDR1 LNHDA and CDR2 SQIVND (reference sequence). The CDR3 covers 17 residues. The junction had 2 bases not matched to a gene; V was cut back by 2 bases and J by 0 bases. The CDR3 nucleotides read TGTGCCAGTAGTATACTAGCGGGAGGGCTCTCCTACAATGAGCAGTTCTTC. Protein product: CASSILAGGLSYNEQFF.

The CDR3 region has the DNA TGTGCCAGCAGCCCCGACTTGGTAGCGGGGTACAATGAGCAGTTCTTC. This translates into CASSPDLVAGYNEQFF. The chain uses TRBV5-4 and TRBJ2-1, with TRBD2 matching 8 bases. CDR3 length equals 16 residues. V lost 4 bases and J lost 4; bases outside the gene matches: 10. Germline CDR1 and CDR2: SGHNT and YYREEE (reference sequence).

The chain employs TRBV5-1 and TRBJ1-2, with D unclear. V lost 4 bases and J lost 0, with 10 bases in between. The germline V gene has CDR1 SGHRS and CDR2 YFSETQ. This CDR3 region has 14 residues. The CDR3 is CASSISGTNYGYTF. In nucleotides, the CDR3 is TGCGCCAGCAGCATATCCGGGACTAACTATGGCTACACCTTC.

This clone was observed once. The CDR3 region is CASSLLGRTNTEAFF. The CDR3 DNA reads TGTGCCAGCAGCTTGCTAGGCAGAACGAACACTGAAGCTTTCTTT. J is TRBJ1-1 and V is TRBV5-6, with D hard to call. With 1 base removed from V and 1 base from J, the gap between germline ends came to 11 bases. The length of the CDR3 is 15 residues. From germline, CDR1 is SGHDT and CDR2 YYEEEE.

Regarding this clone: In the same sample, other DNA sequences code for this CDR3. This chain joins TRBV30 and TRBJ1-4; the D gene is possibly TRBD1 (6 bases). The germline V gene encodes CDR1 GTSNPN and CDR2 SVGIG (reference sequence). This CDR3 spans 12 amino acids. With 0 bases removed from V and 8 bases from J, the gap between germline ends came to 7 bases. This CDR3 is CAWSVQGEKLFF. CDR3 sequence (DNA): TGTGCCTGGAGTGTACAGGGCGAAAAACTGTTTTTT.

This clone was seen a few times. The J gene is TRBJ2-7, the V gene TRBV14; tentative D call: TRBD2 (6 bases). This CDR3 has 15 amino acids. V shed 3 bases and J shed 3 bases, with 15 bases lying between them. CDR1 SGHDN and CDR2 FVKESK come from the germline V gene. The CDR3 region is CASSHQGLPSYEQYF. The CDR3 DNA reads as TGTGCCAGCAGCCACCAGGGACTTCCGAGCTACGAGCAGTACTTC. Variable domain in full (rest from reference TRBV14 and TRBJ2-7): EAGVTQFPSHSVIEKGQTVTLRCDPISGHDNLYWYRRVMGKEIKFLLHFVKESKQDESGMPNNRFLAERTGGTYSTLKVQPAELEDSGVYFCASSHQGLPSYEQYFGPGTRLTVT.

This clone was recorded a few times. The chain uses TRBV28 and TRBJ1-2; D is unclear. V dropped 3 bases and J dropped 7 bases, with 6 bases sitting between them. The CDR3 contains 11 residues. Looked up from germline, CDR1 is MDHEN and CDR2 is SYDVKM. In DNA, the CDR3 is TGTGCCAGCAGTTTCTATGGTGGCTACACCTTC. Its translation is CASSFYGGYTF.

This clone turned up a few times. The chain uses TRBV2 and TRBJ2-7; TRBD2 matches 7 bases. The V and J ends lost 7 bases and 3 bases, in that order; junction bases with no gene match: 9. Germline V gene lookup returns CDR1 SNHLY and CDR2 FYNNEI. The CDR3 spans 14 residues. CDR3 coding DNA: TGTGCCAGCACCTCGGTAGCGGGTTACTACGAGCAGTACTTC. Encoded protein: CASTSVAGYYEQYF. The full variable domain, with the rest looked up from reference TRBV2 and TRBJ2-7, is EPEVTQTPSHQVTQMGQEVILRCVPISNHLYFYWYRQILGQKVEFLVSFYNNEISEKSEIFDDQFSVERPDGSNFTLKIRSTKLEDSAMYFCASTSVAGYYEQYFGPGTRLTVT.

The chain carries TRBV5-4 and TRBJ1-1; D not certain. Germline CDR1 and CDR2: SGHNT and YYREEE (reference sequence). The CDR3 totals 15 residues. Trimming removed 4 bases from V and 5 bases from J, with 18 bases in between. This chain's CDR3 is CASSDYRQAGTEAFF. The CDR3 coding sequence is TGTGCCAGCAGCGACTACCGGCAGGCCGGGACTGAAGCTTTCTTT.

The chain couples TRBV6-6 to TRBJ1-5, with a possible D match to TRBD1 (6 bases). V was trimmed by 6 bases and J by 7 bases, leaving 16 bases between them. Germline V gene lookup returns CDR1 MNHNY and CDR2 SVGAGI (reference sequence). This CDR3 has 14 residues. DNA of the CDR3: TGTGCCAGCAGGTCCGGGACATTCTTCCAGCCCCAGCATTTT. Its translation: CASRSGTFFQPQHF.

This clone was counted between two and nine times. The chain joins TRBV4-1 to TRBJ1-5; D is uncertain. Per germline, CDR1 MGHRA and CDR2 YSYEKL. The CDR3 runs 14 residues. V gave up 4 bases and J gave up 6 bases, with 13 bases separating them. The CDR3 reads CASSRTIGSQPQHF. In DNA, the CDR3 is TGCGCCAGCAGCCGTACAATAGGGAGTCAGCCCCAGCATTTT.

As concerns this clone: It differs at one base from a far larger clone, so likely a read error. The V gene is TRBV6-1, the J gene TRBJ2-7; no clear D gene. Germline CDR1 reads MNHNS; CDR2 reads SASEGT. V was shortened by 4 bases and J by 0 bases, with 1 base between the two germline ends. This CDR3 spans 11 amino acids. The CDR3 DNA reads TGTGCCAGCAGTGCCTCCTACGAGCAGTACTTC. It yields the protein CASSASYEQYF.

The rearrangement uses TRBV29-1 and TRBJ2-1, with TRBD1 matching over 9 bases. V lost 7 bases and J lost 5; bases outside the gene matches: 9. Germline V CDR1 and CDR2: SQVTM, ANQGSEA. The CDR3 has 14 amino acids. CDR3 region: CSATDRGFDNEQFF. CDR3 sequence (DNA): TGCAGCGCCACGGACAGGGGATTCGACAATGAGCAGTTCTTC.

This clone was observed at least ten times. V and J are TRBV6-5 and TRBJ2-6, with D perhaps given as TRBD1 or TRBD2 (5 bases each). The CDR3 runs to 15 residues. V was clipped by 8 bases and J by 0 bases, with 11 bases between them. Germline CDR1 and CDR2: MNHEY and SVGAGI. Here the CDR3 reads CASRDPSSGANVLTF. CDR3 nucleotides: TGTGCCAGCCGGGACCCTAGCTCTGGGGCCAACGTCCTGACTTTC.

The chain employs TRBV6-1 and TRBJ1-2; D possibly corresponds to TRBD1 (5 bases). Germline-derived CDR1 and CDR2 are MNHNS and SASEGT. The V and J ends lost 5 bases and 8 bases respectively, with 15 bases between them. This CDR3 is 13 amino acids long. The CDR3 sequence is CASSRDGRGGYTF. CDR3 sequence (DNA): TGTGCCAGCAGTCGGGACGGACGAGGAGGCTACACCTTC.

The chain combines TRBV14 with TRBJ2-1, with 12 positions matching TRBD2. Trimming removed 4 bases from V and 9 bases from J; junction bases left unmatched: 7. The CDR3 consists of 15 residues. The germline CDR1 and CDR2 sequences are SGHDN and FVKESK. CDR3 protein: CASSPSGLAGFEQFF. The CDR3 bases are TGTGCCAGCAGCCCCTCCGGACTAGCGGGATTTGAGCAGTTCTTC.

The chain carries TRBV5-1 and TRBJ2-7; the D gene is possibly TRBD1 (6 bases). CDR1 and CDR2 from the germline V gene are SGHRS and YFSETQ. Between the trimmed V and J ends, which lost 4 bases and 2 bases, there was a span of 16 bases. This CDR3 comprises 15 residues. As DNA, the CDR3 is TGCGCCAGCAGCCCCCCGACAGGTGCAACCTACGAGCAGTACTTC. Its translation is CASSPPTGATYEQYF.

Only a few counts were recorded for this clone. Other DNA sequences in the same sample also yield this CDR3. This sequence joins TRBV5-1 and TRBJ1-4; 9 bases agree with TRBD1. CDR3 length: 15 residues. Germline values: CDR1 SGHRS, CDR2 YFSETQ. V was clipped by 0 bases and J by 8 bases; unmatched bases: 5. The CDR3 loop is CASSLGDRDGEKLFF. The CDR3, as DNA: TGCGCCAGCAGCTTGGGGGACAGGGACGGCGAAAAACTGTTTTTT.

The chain couples TRBV7-9 to TRBJ2-6; 9 positions match TRBD1. The CDR3 totals 17 residues. The germline gives CDR1 SEHNR, CDR2 FQNEAQ (reference sequence). Germline trimming cut 6 bases from V and 2 bases from J; bases unmatched to any gene: 8. The CDR3 loop is CASSLGRDRAGANVLTF. For the CDR3, the DNA is TGTGCCAGCAGTCTAGGACGGGACAGGGCTGGGGCCAACGTCCTGACTTTC.

The chain is built from TRBV28 and TRBJ1-3; weak D call: TRBD1 (6 bases). With 4 bases removed from V and 3 bases from J, the gap between germline ends came to 13 bases. The germline CDR1 and CDR2 sequences are MDHEN and SYDVKM. This CDR3 contains 15 residues. The CDR3 is CASSSPATGGNTIYF. The DNA for the CDR3 is TGTGCCAGCAGTTCCCCCGCGACAGGTGGAAACACCATATATTTT.

V is TRBV5-1 and J is TRBJ1-6; TRBD1 is a possible D gene (5 bases). The ends were cut back, 4 bases at V and 9 bases at J, with 17 bases in the middle. Germline V gives CDR1 SGHRS, CDR2 YFSETQ. This CDR3 contains 15 residues. CDR3 protein: CASSPQGGDGSPLHF. CDR3 DNA sequence: TGCGCCAGCAGCCCGCAGGGAGGAGATGGTTCACCCCTCCACTTT.

This chain connects TRBV2 to TRBJ2-7, with D possibly being TRBD2 (5 bases). Trimming pared 3 bases from V and 5 bases from J, leaving 14 bases between. Germline CDR1 SNHLY, CDR2 FYNNEI. This CDR3 is built from 14 residues. In DNA, the CDR3 is TGTGCCAGCAGTGAGTTTGTCGAGGGAAACGAGCAGTACTTC. Translation: CASSEFVEGNEQYF.

This rearrangement joins TRBV5-1 to TRBJ2-5; 9 nucleotides match TRBD1. J lost 5 bases, V lost 4 bases, and 6 bases had no gene match. The CDR3 is 14 residues long. CDR1 is SGHRS, CDR2 YFSETQ, per germline. The DNA of the CDR3 is TGCGCCAGCAGCCAAGCGGACAGGGGTGAGACCCAGTACTTC. Encoded protein: CASSQADRGETQYF.

The chain combines TRBV7-2 with TRBJ2-2; the match to TRBD2 covers 7 bases. CDR1 and CDR2 (germline): SGHTA, FQGNSA. The J segment lost 3 bases and the V segment lost 4 bases, leaving 11 bases of the junction unmatched. The CDR3 is made up of 17 amino acids. The CDR3 here is CASSSSRLAFHTGELFF. The CDR3 nucleotides are TGTGCCAGCAGCTCATCGAGACTAGCTTTCCACACCGGGGAGCTGTTTTTT.

The rearrangement uses TRBV15 and TRBJ2-2, with D tentatively TRBD2 (5 bases). CDR3 size: 18 residues. The V end lost 1 base, the J end lost 0 bases, and 15 bases lay between the germline ends. The germline V gene encodes CDR1 LNHNV and CDR2 YYDKDF (reference sequence). CDR3 coding DNA: TGTGCCACCAGCAGAGCGGTAGCGCCTTCCGCGAACACCGGGGAGCTGTTTTTT. This translates into CATSRAVAPSANTGELFF.

The sample holds one count of this clone. The chain has TRBV27 and TRBJ2-7, with a possible D match to TRBD1 (5 bases). The germline gives CDR1 MNHEY, CDR2 SMNVEV (reference sequence). The length of the CDR3 is 16 residues. Trimming removed 0 bases at V and 3 bases at J, with 15 bases between. CDR3 nucleotide sequence: TGTGCCAGCAGTTTATCGGGGCGGAGACCCAACTACGAGCAGTACTTC. It translates to CASSLSGRRPNYEQYF.

The V gene is TRBV30, the J gene TRBJ1-1; 9 bases map to TRBD1. The CDR3 totals 15 residues. CDR1 is GTSNPN, CDR2 SVGIG, per germline (reference sequence). V lost 8 bases to trimming and J lost 3 bases; unmatched junction nucleotides: 13. CDR3 protein: CAGLENRGRYTEAFF. The CDR3 DNA reads TGTGCCGGCTTGGAGAACAGGGGGCGTTACACTGAAGCTTTCTTT. The complete variable domain, with remaining parts taken from reference TRBV30 and TRBJ1-1, reads SQTIHQWPATLVQPVGSPLSLECTVEGTSNPNLYWYRQAAGRGLQLLFYSVGIGQISSEVPQNLSASRPQDRQFILSSKKLLLSDSGFYLCAGLENRGRYTEAFFGQGTRLTVV.

This clone was seen a single time. The V gene is TRBV7-8, the J gene TRBJ1-2, with 9 bases aligning to TRBD1. Germline assignment: CDR1 SGHVS and CDR2 FQNEAQ. Trimming removed 6 bases from V and 8 bases from J; junction bases left unmatched: 13. The CDR3 spans 15 residues. The CDR3 region has the DNA TGTGCCAGCAGACAAAAGCCGGGACAGGGCGGGGGCTACACCTTC. It encodes CASRQKPGQGGGYTF.